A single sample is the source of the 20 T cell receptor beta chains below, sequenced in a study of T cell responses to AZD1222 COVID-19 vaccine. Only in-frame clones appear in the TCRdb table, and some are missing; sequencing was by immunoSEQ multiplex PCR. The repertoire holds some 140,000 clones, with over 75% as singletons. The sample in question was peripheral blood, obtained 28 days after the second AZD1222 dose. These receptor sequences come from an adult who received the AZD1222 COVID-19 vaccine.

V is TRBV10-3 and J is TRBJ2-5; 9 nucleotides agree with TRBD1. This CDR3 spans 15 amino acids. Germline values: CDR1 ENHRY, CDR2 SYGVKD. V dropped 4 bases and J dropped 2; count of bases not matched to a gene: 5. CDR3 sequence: CAISGGTGMQETQYF. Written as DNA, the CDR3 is TGTGCCATCAGTGGGGGGACAGGGATGCAAGAGACCCAGTACTTC.

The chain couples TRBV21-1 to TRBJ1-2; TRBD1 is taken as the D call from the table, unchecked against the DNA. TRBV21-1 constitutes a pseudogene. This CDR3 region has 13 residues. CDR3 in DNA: TGTGCCAGCAGCAAAGAGGGGAACTATGGCTACACCTTC. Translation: CASSKEGNYGYTF.

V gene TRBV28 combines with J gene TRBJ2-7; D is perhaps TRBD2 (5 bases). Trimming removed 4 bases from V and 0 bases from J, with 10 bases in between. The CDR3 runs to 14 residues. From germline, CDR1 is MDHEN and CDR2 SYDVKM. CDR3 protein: CASSWTSSSYEQYF. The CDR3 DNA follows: TGTGCCAGCAGTTGGACTTCCTCCTCCTACGAGCAGTACTTC.

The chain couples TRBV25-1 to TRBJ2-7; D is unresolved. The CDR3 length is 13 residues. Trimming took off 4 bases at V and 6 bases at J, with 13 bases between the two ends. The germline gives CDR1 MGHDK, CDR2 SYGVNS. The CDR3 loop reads CASSVTPGGEQYF. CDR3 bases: TGTGCCAGCAGTGTGACGCCCGGCGGCGAGCAGTACTTC.

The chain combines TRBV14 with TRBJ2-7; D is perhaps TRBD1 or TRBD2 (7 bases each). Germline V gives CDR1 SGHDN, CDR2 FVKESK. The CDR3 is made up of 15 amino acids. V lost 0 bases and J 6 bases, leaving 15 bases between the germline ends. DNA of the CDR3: TGTGCCAGCAGCCAAGATAAGACAGGGAGGGTCGAGCAGTACTTC. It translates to CASSQDKTGRVEQYF.

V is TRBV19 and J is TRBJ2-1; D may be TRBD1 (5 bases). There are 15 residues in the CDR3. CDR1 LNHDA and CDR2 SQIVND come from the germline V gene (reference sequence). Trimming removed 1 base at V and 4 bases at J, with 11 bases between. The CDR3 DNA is TGTGCCAGTAGTATAGGCCAGGGTTTGTACAATGAGCAGTTCTTC. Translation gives CASSIGQGLYNEQFF.

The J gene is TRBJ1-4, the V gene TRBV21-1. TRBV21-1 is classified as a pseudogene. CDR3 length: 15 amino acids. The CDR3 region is CASSKNTLRNEKLFF. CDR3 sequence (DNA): TGTGCCAGCAGCAAAAACACCCTAAGGAATGAAAAACTGTTTTTT.

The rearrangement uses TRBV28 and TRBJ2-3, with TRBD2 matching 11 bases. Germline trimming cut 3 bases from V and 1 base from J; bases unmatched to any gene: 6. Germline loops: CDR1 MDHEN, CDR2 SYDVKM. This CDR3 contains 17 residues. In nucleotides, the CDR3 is TGTGCCAGCAGTTTGGCTAGCGGGAGGCGGGGCACAGATACGCAGTATTTT. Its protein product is CASSLASGRRGTDTQYF.

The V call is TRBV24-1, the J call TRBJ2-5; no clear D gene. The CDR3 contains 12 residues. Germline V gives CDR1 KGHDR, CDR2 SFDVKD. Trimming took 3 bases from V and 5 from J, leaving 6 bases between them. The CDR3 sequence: CATSDELETQYF. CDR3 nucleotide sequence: TGTGCCACCAGTGATGAGTTGGAGACCCAGTACTTC.

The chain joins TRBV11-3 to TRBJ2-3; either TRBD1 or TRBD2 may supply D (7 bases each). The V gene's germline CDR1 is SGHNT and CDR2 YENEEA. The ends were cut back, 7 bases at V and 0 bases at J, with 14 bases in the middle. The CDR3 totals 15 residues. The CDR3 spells CASTQGGASTDTQYF. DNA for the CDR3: TGTGCCAGCACCCAGGGGGGGGCAAGCACAGATACGCAGTATTTT. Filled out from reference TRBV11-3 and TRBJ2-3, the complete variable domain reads EAGVVQSPRYKIIEKKQPVAFWCNPISGHNTLYWYLQNLGQGPELLIRYENEEAVDDSQLPKDRFSAERLKGVDSTLKIQPAELGDSAVYLCASTQGGASTDTQYFGPGTRLTVL.

The CDR3 spells CAISVGQGNTEAFF. Written as DNA, the CDR3 is TGTGCCATCAGTGTAGGGCAGGGGAACACTGAAGCTTTCTTT. This chain uses TRBV10-3 with TRBJ1-1; maybe TRBD1 (5 bases). Germline V CDR1 and CDR2: ENHRY, SYGVKD. The CDR3 spans 14 residues. Deletions cut 4 bases from V and 1 base from J, with 10 bases between.

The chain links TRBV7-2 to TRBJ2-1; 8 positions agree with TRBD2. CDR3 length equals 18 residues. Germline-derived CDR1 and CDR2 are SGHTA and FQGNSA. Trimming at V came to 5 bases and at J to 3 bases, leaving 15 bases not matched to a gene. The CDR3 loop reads CASSPQGVAGSFYNEQFF. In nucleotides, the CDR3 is TGTGCCAGCAGCCCCCAAGGGGTAGCGGGGAGTTTCTACAATGAGCAGTTCTTC.

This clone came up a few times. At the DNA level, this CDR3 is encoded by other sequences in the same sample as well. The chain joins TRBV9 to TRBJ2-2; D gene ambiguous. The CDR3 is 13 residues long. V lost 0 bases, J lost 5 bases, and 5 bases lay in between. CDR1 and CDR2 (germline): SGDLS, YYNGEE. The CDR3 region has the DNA TGTGCCAGCAGCGTAGCTGGTACCGGGGAGCTGTTTTTT. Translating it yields CASSVAGTGELFF.

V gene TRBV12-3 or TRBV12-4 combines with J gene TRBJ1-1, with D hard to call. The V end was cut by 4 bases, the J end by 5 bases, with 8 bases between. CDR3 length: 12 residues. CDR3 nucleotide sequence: TGTGCCAGCAGTTCCCGACGTACTGAAGCTTTCTTT. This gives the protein CASSSRRTEAFF.

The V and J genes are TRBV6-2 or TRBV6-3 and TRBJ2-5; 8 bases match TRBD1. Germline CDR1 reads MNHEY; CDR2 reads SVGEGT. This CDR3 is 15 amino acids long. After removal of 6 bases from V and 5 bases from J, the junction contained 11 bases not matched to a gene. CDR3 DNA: TGTGCCAGCAGCCGCGGACAGGGTGGCTCTGAGACCCAGTACTTC. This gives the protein CASSRGQGGSETQYF.

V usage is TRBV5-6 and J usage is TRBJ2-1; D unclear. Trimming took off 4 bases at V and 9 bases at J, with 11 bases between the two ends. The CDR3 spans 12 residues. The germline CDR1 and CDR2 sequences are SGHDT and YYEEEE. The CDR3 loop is CASSPPGSEQFF. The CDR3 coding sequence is TGTGCCAGCAGCCCCCCCGGTAGTGAGCAGTTCTTC.

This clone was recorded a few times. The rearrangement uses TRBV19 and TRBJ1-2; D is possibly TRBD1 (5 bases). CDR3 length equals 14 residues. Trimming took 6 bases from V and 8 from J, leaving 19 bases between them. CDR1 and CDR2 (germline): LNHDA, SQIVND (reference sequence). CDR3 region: CASRYPGTARGYTF. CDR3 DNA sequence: TGTGCCAGTAGATACCCCGGGACGGCTCGGGGCTACACCTTC.

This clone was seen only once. In DNA, the CDR3 is TGTGCCAGCAGTCGGGGAAGGACCGACGGCTCCTATAATTCACCCCTCCACTTT. It specifies CASSRGRTDGSYNSPLHF. The V call is TRBV28, the J call TRBJ1-6; D call uncertain. Trimming stripped 5 bases from V and 0 bases from J, with 17 bases between. The CDR3 is 18 residues long. Germline V CDR1 and CDR2: MDHEN, SYDVKM.

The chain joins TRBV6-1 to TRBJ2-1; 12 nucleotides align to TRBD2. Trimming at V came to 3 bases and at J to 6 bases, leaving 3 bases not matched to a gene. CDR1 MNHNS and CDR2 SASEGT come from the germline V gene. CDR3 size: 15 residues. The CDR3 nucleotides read TGTGCCAGCAGTGATCTAGCGGGAGGGCCCAATGAGCAGTTCTTC. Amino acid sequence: CASSDLAGGPNEQFF.

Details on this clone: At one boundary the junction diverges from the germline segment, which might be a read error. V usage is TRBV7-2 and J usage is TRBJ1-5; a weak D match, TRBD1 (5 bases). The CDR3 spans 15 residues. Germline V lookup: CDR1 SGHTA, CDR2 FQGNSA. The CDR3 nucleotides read TGTGCCAGCAGCTTAGCATTGAGGGGTGGGCAGCTCCAGCATTTT. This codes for CASSLALRGGQLQHF.